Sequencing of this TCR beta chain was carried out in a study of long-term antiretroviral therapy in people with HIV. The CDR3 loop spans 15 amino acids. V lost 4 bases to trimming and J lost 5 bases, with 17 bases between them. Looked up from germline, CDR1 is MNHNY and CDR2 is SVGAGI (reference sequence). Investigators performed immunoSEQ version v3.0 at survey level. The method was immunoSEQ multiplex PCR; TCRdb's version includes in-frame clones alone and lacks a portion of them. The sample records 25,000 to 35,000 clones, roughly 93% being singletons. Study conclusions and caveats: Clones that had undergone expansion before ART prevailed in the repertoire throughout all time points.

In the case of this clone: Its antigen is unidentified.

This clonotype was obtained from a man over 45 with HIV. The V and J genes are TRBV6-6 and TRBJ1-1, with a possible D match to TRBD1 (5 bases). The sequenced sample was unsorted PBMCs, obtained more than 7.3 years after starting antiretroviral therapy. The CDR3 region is CASSFSNRRVTEAFF. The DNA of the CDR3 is TGTGCCAGCAGTTTTTCCAACAGGAGGGTGACTGAAGCTTTCTTT.